This paragraph reports one T cell receptor (beta chain). Sequencing used cDNA as its template, made by extracting RNA and reverse transcribing it. Repertoires were generated with immunoSEQ multiplex PCR, while TCRdb's copy carries only in-frame clones and drops some. The sample shows about 180,000 clones, about 47% of them seen only once. This sample is drawn from a study of CD8+ T cells in alopecia areata. CDR3 length equals 15 residues. Germline CDR1 is GTSNPN and CDR2 is SVGIG (reference sequence). After removal of 4 bases from V and 2 bases from J, the junction contained 11 bases not matched to a gene. The sample's treatment: oral pan-JAK inhibitor, 5-10 mg twice daily.

The clonotype was recovered from a human donor with alopecia areata. This specimen was CD8+ T cells sorted from blood, taken around week 53, from a patient treated with tofacitinib. The V and J genes are TRBV30 and TRBJ2-7; 7 positions match TRBD1. CDR3 region: CAWTPSGTDPYEQYF. As DNA, the CDR3 is TGTGCCTGGACCCCATCCGGGACAGATCCCTACGAGCAGTACTTC. The full variable domain, completed using reference TRBV30 and TRBJ2-7, is SQTIHQWPATLVQPVGSPLSLECTVEGTSNPNLYWYRQAAGRGLQLLFYSVGIGQISSEVPQNLSASRPQDRQFILSSKKLLLSDSGFYLCAWTPSGTDPYEQYFGPGTRLTVT.